These 28 T cell receptor beta chains came from one sample sequenced in a study of T cells in Graves' hyperthyroidism and ophthalmopathy. Authors of the study amplified TCR beta CDR3 regions from RNA transcripts. In the first-round RT-PCR of the TCR CDR3, the HTBI primer set was used. TCRdb reprocessed the multiplex PCR reads via MiXCR and lists one record per CDR3 protein. The profile shows hundreds of thousands of distinct CDR3 sequences, about 15% of them singletons. The sequenced sample consisted of blood. The receptor source for this set is a man between 18 and 35 years old with Graves' ophthalmopathy.

At least ten counts were recorded for this clonotype. This rearrangement joins TRBV10-3 to TRBJ2-5, with D perhaps TRBD1 (5 bases). The V gene lost 10 bases and the J gene lost 3 bases, with 15 bases spanning the gap. CDR1 and CDR2 (germline): ENHRY, SYGVKD. This CDR3 spans 13 amino acids. The CDR3 here is CANSQGREETQYF. DNA for the CDR3: TGTGCCAACAGCCAGGGCAGGGAAGAGACCCAGTACTTC.

This clonotype was counted many times. This chain links TRBV20-1 with TRBJ2-1; unclear D gene. V gave up 0 bases and J gave up 4 bases, with 13 bases separating them. This CDR3 spans 15 amino acids. Germline CDR1 and CDR2: DFQATT and SNEGSKA (reference sequence). CDR3 DNA sequence: TGCAGTGCTAGAGATCTCATAGGGTGGTACAATGAGCAGTTCTTC. Its translation: CSARDLIGWYNEQFF.

This clonotype showed up many times. This chain joins TRBV3-1 and TRBJ2-3; maybe TRBD2 (6 bases). The germline V gene encodes CDR1 LGHDT and CDR2 YNNKEL (reference sequence). Trimming shortened V by 0 bases and J by 2 bases, and 15 bases separated the two germline ends. This CDR3 is 17 amino acids long. CDR3 sequence: CASSQEGWTTYTDTQYF. The CDR3 DNA reads as TGTGCCAGCAGCCAAGAGGGATGGACTACCTACACAGATACGCAGTATTTT.

Comments on this clonotype: This may be a read error: a much more frequent sequence differs by one nucleotide. The chain combines TRBV7-8 with TRBJ1-5; tentatively, D is TRBD1 (6 bases). Trimming removed 4 bases at V and 1 base at J, with 17 bases between. Germline CDR1 is SGHVS and CDR2 is FQNEAQ. This CDR3 contains 17 residues. Here the CDR3 reads CASSSARTEESNQPQHF. The CDR3 bases are TGTGCCAGCAGCTCCGCCCGGACAGAGGAGAGCAATCAGCCCCAGCATTTT.

The genes are TRBV18 and TRBJ1-5; D is undetermined. Germline V gene sequence: CDR1 KGHSH, CDR2 LQKENI. The CDR3 sequence is 14 residues long. V was clipped by 2 bases and J by 0 bases, with 5 bases between them. The CDR3 DNA is TGTGCCAGCTCACCAGGGATTAGCAATCAGCCCCAGCATTTT. Amino acids: CASSPGISNQPQHF. The whole variable domain, filled in from reference TRBV18 and TRBJ1-5, reads NAGVMQNPRHLVRRRGQEARLRCSPMKGHSHVYWYRQLPEEGLKFMVYLQKENIIDESGMPKERFSAEFPKEGPSILRIQQVVRGDSAAYFCASSPGISNQPQHFGDGTRLSIL.

This clonotype was recorded a few times. J is TRBJ2-7 and V is TRBV15; the D gene is possibly TRBD2 (6 bases). The CDR3 consists of 14 residues. Germline CDR1 is LNHNV and CDR2 is YYDKDF (reference sequence). Trimming took 0 bases from V and 4 from J, leaving 10 bases between them. As DNA, the CDR3 is TGTGCCACCAGCAGAGACGCGGGAAGGTACGAGCAGTACTTC. Amino acid sequence: CATSRDAGRYEQYF.

The sample holds many counts of this clonotype. V and J are TRBV30 and TRBJ1-1; D not resolved. Germline lookup yields CDR1 GTSNPN and CDR2 SVGIG (reference sequence). The CDR3 has 14 amino acids. V lost 0 bases and J lost 0, with 8 bases in between. In DNA, the CDR3 is TGTGCCTGGAGTGTATCGGGTGTGAACACTGAAGCTTTCTTT. It is translated as CAWSVSGVNTEAFF.

This clonotype was observed a few times. The CDR3 bases are TGTGCCAGCCTGGACTTGGGGGGGGACACTGAAGCTTTCTTT. It encodes CASLDLGGDTEAFF. The rearrangement uses TRBV19 and TRBJ1-1, with a possible D match to TRBD1 (5 bases). This CDR3 is built from 14 residues. V was clipped by 9 bases and J by 3 bases, with 17 bases between them. Germline-derived CDR1 and CDR2 are LNHDA and SQIVND (reference sequence).

The CDR3 sequence is CASSFIETEAFF. CDR3 coding DNA: TGTGCCAGCAGCTTCATAGAGACTGAAGCTTTCTTT. This sequence joins TRBV11-3 and TRBJ1-1; D unclear. Germline lookup yields CDR1 SGHNT and CDR2 YENEEA. The CDR3 is made up of 12 amino acids. Trimming removed 3 bases from V and 5 bases from J, with 7 bases in between.

This clonotype turned up a few times. The CDR3 DNA follows: TGTGCCAGCTCACCATTCGAGGAACCGACGGCTGGGGCCAACGTCCTGACTTTC. Its protein is CASSPFEEPTAGANVLTF. This sequence joins TRBV18 and TRBJ2-6, with D uncertain. The V gene's germline CDR1 is KGHSH and CDR2 LQKENI. The CDR3 loop spans 18 amino acids. V gave up 2 bases and J gave up 2 bases, with 16 bases separating them.

The table lists this clonotype with a few counts. The chain is built from TRBV30 and TRBJ2-7; D is possibly TRBD2 (5 bases). The V gene's germline CDR1 is GTSNPN and CDR2 SVGIG (reference sequence). The CDR3 length is 15 residues. V lost 1 base and J 3 bases, leaving 16 bases between the germline ends. The CDR3 DNA is TGTGCCTGGAGTGAGGACTTCCATACTAACTACGAGCAGTACTTC. This codes for CAWSEDFHTNYEQYF.

Ten or more counts support this clonotype. This chain links TRBV6-1 with TRBJ2-7, with D maybe TRBD1 (5 bases). The CDR3 is 15 residues long. CDR1 MNHNS and CDR2 SASEGT come from the germline V gene. Trimming left V 2 bases short and J 2 bases short, with 13 bases between. CDR3 amino acids: CASSETPGLTYEQYF. The CDR3 DNA follows: TGTGCCAGCAGTGAAACACCAGGGTTAACCTACGAGCAGTACTTC.

The V and J genes are TRBV3-1 and TRBJ2-3; 7 bases are shared with TRBD2. Looked up from germline, CDR1 is LGHDT and CDR2 is YNNKEL (reference sequence). V was clipped by 8 bases and J by 2 bases; unmatched bases: 10. The length of the CDR3 is 15 residues. The DNA of the CDR3 is TGTGCCAGCTCTCGGGGGAGCGGGGACACAGATACGCAGTATTTT. Translating gives CASSRGSGDTDTQYF.

This clonotype was observed at least ten times. The gene calls are TRBV30 and TRBJ2-5; 8 bases line up with TRBD1. The CDR3 sequence is 15 residues long. Germline V lookup: CDR1 GTSNPN, CDR2 SVGIG (reference sequence). Trimming cost V 0 bases and J 2 bases; bases outside gene matches: 5. In DNA, the CDR3 is TGTGCCTGGAGTGTTGGGACAGGAATACAAGAGACCCAGTACTTC. Translating gives CAWSVGTGIQETQYF. Full variable domain (outside the CDR3, taken from reference TRBV30 and TRBJ2-5): SQTIHQWPATLVQPVGSPLSLECTVEGTSNPNLYWYRQAAGRGLQLLFYSVGIGQISSEVPQNLSASRPQDRQFILSSKKLLLSDSGFYLCAWSVGTGIQETQYFGPGTRLLVL.

V usage is TRBV6-1 and J usage is TRBJ2-1; 12 bases align to TRBD2. Losses at the gene ends were 6 bases for V and 6 bases for J; bases not matched to a gene: 9. This CDR3 is 16 amino acids long. CDR1 and CDR2 from the germline V gene are MNHNS and SASEGT. The CDR3 loop is CASSPYLAGGPNEQFF. In DNA form, the CDR3 reads TGTGCCAGCAGCCCATATCTAGCGGGAGGGCCCAATGAGCAGTTCTTC.

The V and J genes are TRBV5-1 and TRBJ1-4; 10 bases are a match to TRBD1. J lost 5 bases, V lost 0 bases, and 1 base had no gene match. CDR1 is SGHRS and CDR2 is YFSETQ in the germline V gene. CDR3 length equals 15 residues. The CDR3 reads CASSLGTGGNEKLFF. Here the CDR3 DNA reads TGCGCCAGCAGCTTGGGGACAGGGGGAAATGAAAAACTGTTTTTT.

This clonotype was observed many times. The gene calls are TRBV30 and TRBJ2-7, with 7 bases lining up with TRBD2. The CDR3 is 13 amino acids. Losses at the gene ends were 2 bases for V and 6 bases for J; bases not matched to a gene: 7. Per germline, CDR1 GTSNPN and CDR2 SVGIG (reference sequence). The CDR3 coding sequence is TGTGCCTGGAGTATAACTAGCGCGTCCGAGCAGTACTTC. This codes for CAWSITSASEQYF.

This clonotype was observed many times. DNA for the CDR3: TGTGCCAGCAGAGCTAGCGGGGGATACGAGCAGTACTTC. Protein product: CASRASGGYEQYF. The V and J genes are TRBV7-2 and TRBJ2-7; 10 bases align to TRBD2. V dropped 6 bases and J dropped 4; count of bases not matched to a gene: 3. The CDR3 covers 13 residues. The V gene's germline CDR1 is SGHTA and CDR2 FQGNSA.

This clonotype was seen a few times. This chain links TRBV5-6 with TRBJ2-1; TRBD2 agrees at 9 bases. V gave up 4 bases and J gave up 2 bases; unmatched junction bases: 7. Per germline, CDR1 SGHDT and CDR2 YYEEEE. This CDR3 spans 16 amino acids. This chain's CDR3 is CASSTLAGVPYNEQFF. CDR3 DNA: TGTGCCAGCAGCACCTTAGCGGGAGTTCCCTACAATGAGCAGTTCTTC. Full variable domain (remainder filled in from reference TRBV5-6 and TRBJ2-1): DAGVTQSPTHLIKTRGQQVTLRCSPKSGHDTVSWYQQALGQGPQFIFQYYEEEERQRGNFPDRFSGHQFPNYSSELNVNALLLGDSALYLCASSTLAGVPYNEQFFGPGTRLTVL.

This clonotype was observed a few times. The chain combines TRBV27 with TRBJ2-7, with 9 nucleotides matching TRBD2. CDR3 size: 12 residues. The trim removed 5 bases at V and 6 bases at J, leaving 2 bases unmatched. Per germline, CDR1 MNHEY and CDR2 SMNVEV (reference sequence). The CDR3 reads CASSKLAGEQYF. As DNA, the CDR3 is TGTGCCAGCAGTAAACTAGCGGGCGAGCAGTACTTC.

This clonotype occurred many times. The chain couples TRBV7-2 to TRBJ2-5; 12 bases match TRBD2. Looked up from germline, CDR1 is SGHTA and CDR2 is FQGNSA. J was trimmed by 3 bases and V by 3 bases; bases with no gene match: 2. This CDR3 spans 15 amino acids. The CDR3 spells CASSFLAGGKETQYF. The DNA for the CDR3 is TGTGCCAGCAGCTTTCTAGCGGGGGGGAAAGAGACCCAGTACTTC.

This clonotype showed up just a few times. The chain recombines TRBV27 with TRBJ2-2; D is uncertain. The CDR3 consists of 14 residues. V was pared by 5 bases and J by 4 bases, with 11 bases between. CDR1 and CDR2 (germline): MNHEY, SMNVEV (reference sequence). CDR3 in amino acids: CASSPLVVTGELFF. CDR3 nucleotide sequence: TGTGCCAGCAGTCCGCTGGTCGTCACCGGGGAGCTGTTTTTT.

The chain joins TRBV19 to TRBJ2-7, with 11 bases fitting TRBD2. J was trimmed by 6 bases and V by 7 bases; bases with no gene match: 8. CDR1 and CDR2 from the germline V gene are LNHDA and SQIVND (reference sequence). CDR3 length equals 14 residues. The CDR3 bases are TGTGCCAGTAATCCCAGAGGGACTAGCGGCGAGCAGTACTTC. Translating gives CASNPRGTSGEQYF.

This clonotype has at least ten counts. The chain carries TRBV20-1 and TRBJ2-7, with 14 bases matching TRBD2. Germline CDR1 DFQATT, CDR2 SNEGSKA (reference sequence). This CDR3 is built from 14 residues. J gave up 5 bases and V 5 bases, and 5 bases lay outside the gene matches. CDR3 residues: CSAVRGLAGDEQYF. CDR3 coding DNA: TGCAGTGCTGTCCGGGGACTAGCGGGAGACGAGCAGTACTTC.

At least ten counts were recorded for this clonotype. The rearrangement joins TRBV12-3 or TRBV12-4 to TRBJ2-5; 15 positions agree with TRBD2. Trimming at V came to 7 bases and at J to 4 bases, leaving 7 bases not matched to a gene. The CDR3 contains 16 residues. CDR3 region: CASNIGLAGGRETQYF. CDR3 in DNA: TGTGCCAGCAACATCGGACTAGCGGGAGGGAGAGAGACCCAGTACTTC.

As concerns this clonotype: This clone may be a read error of a much larger clone one base away. The chain couples TRBV7-9 to TRBJ1-1; D unclear. Germline V lookup: CDR1 SEHNR, CDR2 FQNEAQ (reference sequence). V was clipped by 4 bases and J by 6 bases, with 15 bases between them. This CDR3 is 14 amino acids long. CDR3 region: CASSSGQESAEAFF. As DNA, the CDR3 is TGTGCCAGCAGCTCCGGGCAGGAGAGCGCTGAAGCTTTCTTT.

This chain connects TRBV5-1 to TRBJ2-1; 8 bases line up with TRBD2. Per germline, CDR1 SGHRS and CDR2 YFSETQ. With 4 bases clipped from V and 8 bases from J, the junction kept 11 bases outside the gene matches. The CDR3 spans 15 residues. The CDR3 region is CASSVSGGPSDEQFF. CDR3 nucleotide sequence: TGCGCCAGCAGCGTGTCGGGAGGGCCGTCGGATGAGCAGTTCTTC. Variable domain in full (rest from reference TRBV5-1 and TRBJ2-1): KAGVTQTPRYLIKTRGQQVTLSCSPISGHRSVSWYQQTPGQGLQFLFEYFSETQRNKGNFPGRFSGRQFSNSRSEMNVSTLELGDSALYLCASSVSGGPSDEQFFGPGTRLTVL.

CDR3: CSVIRGPMETQYF. In DNA, the CDR3 is TGCAGCGTTATTAGGGGGCCGATGGAGACCCAGTACTTC. This rearrangement joins TRBV29-1 to TRBJ2-5; 7 bases align to TRBD1. Germline V gene data show CDR1 as SQVTM and CDR2 as ANQGSEA. This CDR3 comprises 13 residues. V dropped 5 bases and J dropped 5; count of bases not matched to a gene: 8.